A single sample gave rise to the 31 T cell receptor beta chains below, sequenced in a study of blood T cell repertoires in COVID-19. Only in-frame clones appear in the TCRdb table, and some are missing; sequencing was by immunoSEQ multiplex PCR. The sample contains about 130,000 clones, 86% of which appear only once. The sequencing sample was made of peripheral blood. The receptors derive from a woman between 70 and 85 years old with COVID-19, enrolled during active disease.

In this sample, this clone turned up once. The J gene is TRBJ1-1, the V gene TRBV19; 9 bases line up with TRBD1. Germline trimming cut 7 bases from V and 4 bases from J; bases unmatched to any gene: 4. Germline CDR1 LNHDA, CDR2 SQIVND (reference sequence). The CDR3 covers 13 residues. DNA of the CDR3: TGTGCCAGTAAAGAGACAGGGGGCACTGAAGCTTTCTTT. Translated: CASKETGGTEAFF.

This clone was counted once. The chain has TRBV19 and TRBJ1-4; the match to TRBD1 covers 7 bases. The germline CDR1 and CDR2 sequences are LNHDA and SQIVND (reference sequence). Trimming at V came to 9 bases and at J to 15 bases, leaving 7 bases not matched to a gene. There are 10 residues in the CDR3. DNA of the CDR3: TGTGCCAGCAGGGGACAGAGAATGTTTTTT. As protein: CASRGQRMFF.

The chain's CDR3 is CASSHSLAVSYNEQFF. Written as DNA, the CDR3 is TGTGCCAGCAGCCATTCATTAGCGGTCTCCTACAATGAGCAGTTCTTC. This rearrangement joins TRBV4-2 to TRBJ2-1, with a possible D match to TRBD2 (6 bases). In germline, CDR1 is LGHNA, CDR2 YNFKEQ. The CDR3 has 16 residues. V lost 3 bases to trimming and J lost 0 bases, with 12 bases between them.

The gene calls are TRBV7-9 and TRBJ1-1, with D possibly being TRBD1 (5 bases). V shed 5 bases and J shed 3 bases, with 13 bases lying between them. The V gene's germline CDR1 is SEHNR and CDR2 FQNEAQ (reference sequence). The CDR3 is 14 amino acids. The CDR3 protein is CASSDQGLDTEAFF. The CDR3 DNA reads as TGTGCCAGCAGCGACCAGGGACTGGACACTGAAGCTTTCTTT.

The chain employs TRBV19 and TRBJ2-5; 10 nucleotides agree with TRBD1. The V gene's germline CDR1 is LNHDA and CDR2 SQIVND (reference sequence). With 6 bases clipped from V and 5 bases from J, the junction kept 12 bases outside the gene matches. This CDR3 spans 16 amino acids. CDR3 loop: CASSPGQGTIWETQYF. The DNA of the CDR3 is TGTGCCAGTAGCCCGGGACAGGGGACCATTTGGGAGACCCAGTACTTC.

The DNA for the CDR3 is TGTGCCAGCAGTGGGGGGGTTTTCCAAGAGACCCAGTACTTC. As protein: CASSGGVFQETQYF. The genes are TRBV28 and TRBJ2-5, with TRBD2 matching over 7 bases. In germline, CDR1 is MDHEN, CDR2 SYDVKM. J gave up 1 base and V 5 bases, and 4 bases lay outside the gene matches. CDR3 length equals 14 residues.

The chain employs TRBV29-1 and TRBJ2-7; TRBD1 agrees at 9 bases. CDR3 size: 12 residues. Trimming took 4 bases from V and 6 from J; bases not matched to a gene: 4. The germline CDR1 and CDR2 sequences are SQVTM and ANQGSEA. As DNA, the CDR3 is TGCAGCGTTGGGGGACAGGGAGGCGAGCAGTACTTC. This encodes CSVGGQGGEQYF.

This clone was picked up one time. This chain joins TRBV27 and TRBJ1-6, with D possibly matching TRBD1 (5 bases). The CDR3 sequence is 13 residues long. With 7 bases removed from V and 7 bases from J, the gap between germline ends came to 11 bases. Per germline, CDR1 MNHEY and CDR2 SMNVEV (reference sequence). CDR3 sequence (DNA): TGTGCCAGCACCCCTAGACAGAATTCACCCCTCCACTTT. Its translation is CASTPRQNSPLHF.

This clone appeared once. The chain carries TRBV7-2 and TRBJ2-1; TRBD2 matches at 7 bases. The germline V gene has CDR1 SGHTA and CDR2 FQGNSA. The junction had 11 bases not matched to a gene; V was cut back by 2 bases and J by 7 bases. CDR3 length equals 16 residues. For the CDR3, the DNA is TGTGCCAGCAGCTTAAGATCGGGTAGCGGGCGTAATGAGCAGTTCTTC. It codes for CASSLRSGSGRNEQFF. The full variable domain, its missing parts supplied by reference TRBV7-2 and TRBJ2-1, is GAGVSQSPSNKVTEKGKDVELRCDPISGHTALYWYRQSLGQGLEFLIYFQGNSAPDKSGLPSDRFSAERTGGSVSTLTIQRTQQEDSAVYLCASSLRSGSGRNEQFFGPGTRLTVL.

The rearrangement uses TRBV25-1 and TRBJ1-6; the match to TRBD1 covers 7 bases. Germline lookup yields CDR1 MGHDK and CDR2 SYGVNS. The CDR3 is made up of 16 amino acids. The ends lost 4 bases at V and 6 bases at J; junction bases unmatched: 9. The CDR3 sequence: CASSGRQGHTNSPLHF. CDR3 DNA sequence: TGTGCCAGCAGTGGTCGACAGGGACATACTAATTCACCCCTCCACTTT.

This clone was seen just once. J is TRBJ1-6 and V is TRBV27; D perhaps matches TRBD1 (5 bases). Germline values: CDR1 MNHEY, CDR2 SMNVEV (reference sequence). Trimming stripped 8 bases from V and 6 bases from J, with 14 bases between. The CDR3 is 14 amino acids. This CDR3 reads CASSHQGVNSPLHF. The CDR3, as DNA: TGTGCCAGCTCCCACCAGGGCGTTAATTCACCCCTCCACTTT.

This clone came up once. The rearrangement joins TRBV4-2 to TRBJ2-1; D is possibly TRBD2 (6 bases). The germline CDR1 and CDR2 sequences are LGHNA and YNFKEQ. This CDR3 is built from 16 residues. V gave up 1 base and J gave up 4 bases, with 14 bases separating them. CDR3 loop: CASSQASRAGYNEQFF. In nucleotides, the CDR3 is TGTGCCAGCAGCCAAGCCAGTAGGGCGGGGTACAATGAGCAGTTCTTC.

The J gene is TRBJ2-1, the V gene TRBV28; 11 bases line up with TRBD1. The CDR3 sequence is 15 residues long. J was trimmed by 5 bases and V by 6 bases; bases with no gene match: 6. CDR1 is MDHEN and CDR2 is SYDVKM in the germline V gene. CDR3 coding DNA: TGTGCCAGCAGCCCGGGGGACAGGGGGGACAATGAGCAGTTCTTC. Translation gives CASSPGDRGDNEQFF.

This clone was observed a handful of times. The CDR3 DNA is TGTGCCACCCGATCGCGTATTCAAGAGACCCAGTACTTC. Residues: CATRSRIQETQYF. The rearrangement links TRBV3-1 (or the pseudogene TRBV3-2) to TRBJ2-5; D remains ambiguous. Germline lookup yields CDR1 LGHDT and CDR2 YNNKEL (reference sequence). With 10 bases removed from V and 2 bases from J, the gap between germline ends came to 14 bases. The CDR3 totals 13 residues.

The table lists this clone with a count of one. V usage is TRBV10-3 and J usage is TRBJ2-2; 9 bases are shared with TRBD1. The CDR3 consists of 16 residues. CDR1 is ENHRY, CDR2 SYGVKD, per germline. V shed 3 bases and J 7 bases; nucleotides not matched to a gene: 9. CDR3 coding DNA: TGTGCCATCAGTGACGGGACAGGGTTATCGGGCGGGGAGCTGTTTTTT. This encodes CAISDGTGLSGGELFF.

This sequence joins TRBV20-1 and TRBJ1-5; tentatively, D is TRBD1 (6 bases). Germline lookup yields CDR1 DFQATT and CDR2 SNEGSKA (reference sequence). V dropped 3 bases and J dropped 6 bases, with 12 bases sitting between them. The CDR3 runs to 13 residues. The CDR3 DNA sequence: TGCAGTGCTAGTCCCCAGGGGACTCAGCCCCAGCATTTT. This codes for CSASPQGTQPQHF.

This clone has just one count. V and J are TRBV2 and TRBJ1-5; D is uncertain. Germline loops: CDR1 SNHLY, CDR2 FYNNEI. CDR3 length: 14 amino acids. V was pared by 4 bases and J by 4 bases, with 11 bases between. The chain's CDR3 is CASSGGGPNQPQHF. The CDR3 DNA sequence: TGTGCCAGCAGTGGGGGAGGGCCTAATCAGCCCCAGCATTTT.

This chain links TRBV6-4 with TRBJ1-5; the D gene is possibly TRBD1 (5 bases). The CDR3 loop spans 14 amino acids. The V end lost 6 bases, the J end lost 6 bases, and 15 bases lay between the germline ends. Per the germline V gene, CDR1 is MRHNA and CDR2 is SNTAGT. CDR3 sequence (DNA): TGTGCCAGCAGCAGGGATCTGGGTGGTCAGCCCCAGCATTTT. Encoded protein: CASSRDLGGQPQHF.

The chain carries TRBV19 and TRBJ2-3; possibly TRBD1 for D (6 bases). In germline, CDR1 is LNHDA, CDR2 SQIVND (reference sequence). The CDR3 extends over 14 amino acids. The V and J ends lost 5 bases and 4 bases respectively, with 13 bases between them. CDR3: CASSPRGSADTQYF. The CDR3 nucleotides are TGTGCCAGTAGTCCCAGGGGAAGCGCAGATACGCAGTATTTT. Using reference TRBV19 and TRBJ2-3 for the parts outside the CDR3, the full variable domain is DGGITQSPKYLFRKEGQNVTLSCEQNLNHDAMYWYRQDPGQGLRLIYYSQIVNDFQKGDIAEGYSVSREKKESFPLTVTSAQKNPTAFYLCASSPRGSADTQYFGPGTRLTVL.

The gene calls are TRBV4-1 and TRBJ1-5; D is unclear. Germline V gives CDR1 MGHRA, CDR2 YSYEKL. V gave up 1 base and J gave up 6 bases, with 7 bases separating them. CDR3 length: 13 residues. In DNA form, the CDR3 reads TGCGCCAGCAGCCAAGGAGGGTTTCAGCCCCAGCATTTT. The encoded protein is CASSQGGFQPQHF.

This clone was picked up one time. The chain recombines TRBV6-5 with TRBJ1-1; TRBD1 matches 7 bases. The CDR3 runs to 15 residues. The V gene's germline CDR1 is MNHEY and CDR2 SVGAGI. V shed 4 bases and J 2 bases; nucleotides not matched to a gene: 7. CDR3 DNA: TGTGCCAGCAGTTCTCGTCACAGGGGTAACACTGAAGCTTTCTTT. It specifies CASSSRHRGNTEAFF.

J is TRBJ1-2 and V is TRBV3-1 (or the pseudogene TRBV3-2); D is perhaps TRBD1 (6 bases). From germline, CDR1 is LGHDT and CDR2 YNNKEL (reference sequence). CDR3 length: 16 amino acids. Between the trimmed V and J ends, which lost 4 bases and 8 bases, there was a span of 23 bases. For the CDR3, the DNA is TGTGCCAGCAGCCGCACCCTCGGGGCAGGGGATAAGGGCTACACCTTC. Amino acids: CASSRTLGAGDKGYTF.

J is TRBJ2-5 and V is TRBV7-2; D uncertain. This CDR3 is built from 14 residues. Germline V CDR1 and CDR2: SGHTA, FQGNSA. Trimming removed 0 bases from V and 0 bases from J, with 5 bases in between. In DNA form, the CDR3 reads TGTGCCAGCAGCTTAGCGAACTACCAAGAGACCCAGTACTTC. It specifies CASSLANYQETQYF.

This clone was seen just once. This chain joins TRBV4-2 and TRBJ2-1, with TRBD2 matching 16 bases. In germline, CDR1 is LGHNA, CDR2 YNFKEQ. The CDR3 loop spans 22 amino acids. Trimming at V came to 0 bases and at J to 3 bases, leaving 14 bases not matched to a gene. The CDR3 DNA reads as TGTGCCAGCAGCCAAGATCCTGTCTGGGGACTAGCGGGGGGGCAGGGCTACAATGAGCAGTTCTTC. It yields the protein CASSQDPVWGLAGGQGYNEQFF.

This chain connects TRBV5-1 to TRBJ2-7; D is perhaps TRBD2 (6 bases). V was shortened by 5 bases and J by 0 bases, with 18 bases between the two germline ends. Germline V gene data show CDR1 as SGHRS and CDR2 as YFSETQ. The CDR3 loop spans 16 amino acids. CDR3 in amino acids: CASRWGIAASSYEQYF. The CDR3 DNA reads TGCGCCAGCAGGTGGGGTATAGCGGCAAGCTCCTACGAGCAGTACTTC.

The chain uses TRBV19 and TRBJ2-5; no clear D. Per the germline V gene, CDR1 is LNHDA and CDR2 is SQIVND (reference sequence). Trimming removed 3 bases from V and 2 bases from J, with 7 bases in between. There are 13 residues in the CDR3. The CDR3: CASSITDQETQYF. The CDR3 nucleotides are TGTGCCAGTAGTATCACAGATCAAGAGACCCAGTACTTC.

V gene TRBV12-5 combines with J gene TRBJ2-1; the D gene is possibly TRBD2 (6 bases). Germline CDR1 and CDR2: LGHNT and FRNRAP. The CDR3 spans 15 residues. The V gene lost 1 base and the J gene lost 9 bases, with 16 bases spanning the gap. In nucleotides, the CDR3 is TGTGCTAGTGGTTTGGGCGCCGGGACTCGGAGTGAGCAGTTCTTC. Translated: CASGLGAGTRSEQFF.

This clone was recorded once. In DNA form, the CDR3 reads TGTGCCAGCAGCCAAGTGTTAGAAAACAATGAGCAGTTCTTC. It codes for CASSQVLENNEQFF. This chain links TRBV4-2 with TRBJ2-1; D ambiguous. Germline V lookup: CDR1 LGHNA, CDR2 YNFKEQ. With 1 base removed from V and 5 bases from J, the gap between germline ends came to 9 bases. CDR3 length: 14 residues.

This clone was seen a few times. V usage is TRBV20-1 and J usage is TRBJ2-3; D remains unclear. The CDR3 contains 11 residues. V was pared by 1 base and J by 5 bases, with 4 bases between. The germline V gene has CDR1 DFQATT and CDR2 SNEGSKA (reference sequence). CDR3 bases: TGCAGTGCTAGAGTCCTAGATACGCAGTATTTT. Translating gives CSARVLDTQYF.

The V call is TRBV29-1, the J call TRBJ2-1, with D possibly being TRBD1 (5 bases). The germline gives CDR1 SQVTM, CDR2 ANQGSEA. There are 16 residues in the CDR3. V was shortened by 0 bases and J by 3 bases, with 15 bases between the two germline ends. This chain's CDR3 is CSVEDFSRAGYNEQFF. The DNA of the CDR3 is TGCAGCGTTGAAGATTTTAGCAGGGCAGGCTACAATGAGCAGTTCTTC.

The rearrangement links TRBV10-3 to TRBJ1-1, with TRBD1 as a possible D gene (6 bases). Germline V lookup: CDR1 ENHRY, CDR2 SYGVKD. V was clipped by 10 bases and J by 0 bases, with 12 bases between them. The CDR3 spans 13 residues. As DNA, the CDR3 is TGTGCCAGTACGGGACAAATGAACACTGAAGCTTTCTTT. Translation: CASTGQMNTEAFF.